This paragraph reports one TCR beta chain. Its antigen is not known. TCRdb keeps only in-frame clones here, not all; method: immunoSEQ multiplex PCR. The table includes about a million clones, roughly 77% detected once. This sample is part of a study of shared clonotypes between healthy human individuals. Germline values: CDR1 SGHRS, CDR2 YFSETQ. Trimming removed 4 bases from V and 4 bases from J; junction bases left unmatched: 8. The CDR3 has 16 residues. Whole-study results and caveats: At large depth, rarefaction still showed sorted-subset sequencing to be incomplete.

What was sequenced was memory CD4+ T cells from PBMCs. Subset: CD45RA-negative fraction. This TCR derives from a man between 18 and 29 years old in good health. Some clones in this sample may be carry-over from other donors' samples. The J gene is TRBJ2-1, the V gene TRBV5-1; the match to TRBD2 covers 10 bases. As DNA, the CDR3 is TGCGCCAGCAGCACCCTAGCGGGAGTTCAGTACAATGAGCAGTTCTTC. This codes for CASSTLAGVQYNEQFF.